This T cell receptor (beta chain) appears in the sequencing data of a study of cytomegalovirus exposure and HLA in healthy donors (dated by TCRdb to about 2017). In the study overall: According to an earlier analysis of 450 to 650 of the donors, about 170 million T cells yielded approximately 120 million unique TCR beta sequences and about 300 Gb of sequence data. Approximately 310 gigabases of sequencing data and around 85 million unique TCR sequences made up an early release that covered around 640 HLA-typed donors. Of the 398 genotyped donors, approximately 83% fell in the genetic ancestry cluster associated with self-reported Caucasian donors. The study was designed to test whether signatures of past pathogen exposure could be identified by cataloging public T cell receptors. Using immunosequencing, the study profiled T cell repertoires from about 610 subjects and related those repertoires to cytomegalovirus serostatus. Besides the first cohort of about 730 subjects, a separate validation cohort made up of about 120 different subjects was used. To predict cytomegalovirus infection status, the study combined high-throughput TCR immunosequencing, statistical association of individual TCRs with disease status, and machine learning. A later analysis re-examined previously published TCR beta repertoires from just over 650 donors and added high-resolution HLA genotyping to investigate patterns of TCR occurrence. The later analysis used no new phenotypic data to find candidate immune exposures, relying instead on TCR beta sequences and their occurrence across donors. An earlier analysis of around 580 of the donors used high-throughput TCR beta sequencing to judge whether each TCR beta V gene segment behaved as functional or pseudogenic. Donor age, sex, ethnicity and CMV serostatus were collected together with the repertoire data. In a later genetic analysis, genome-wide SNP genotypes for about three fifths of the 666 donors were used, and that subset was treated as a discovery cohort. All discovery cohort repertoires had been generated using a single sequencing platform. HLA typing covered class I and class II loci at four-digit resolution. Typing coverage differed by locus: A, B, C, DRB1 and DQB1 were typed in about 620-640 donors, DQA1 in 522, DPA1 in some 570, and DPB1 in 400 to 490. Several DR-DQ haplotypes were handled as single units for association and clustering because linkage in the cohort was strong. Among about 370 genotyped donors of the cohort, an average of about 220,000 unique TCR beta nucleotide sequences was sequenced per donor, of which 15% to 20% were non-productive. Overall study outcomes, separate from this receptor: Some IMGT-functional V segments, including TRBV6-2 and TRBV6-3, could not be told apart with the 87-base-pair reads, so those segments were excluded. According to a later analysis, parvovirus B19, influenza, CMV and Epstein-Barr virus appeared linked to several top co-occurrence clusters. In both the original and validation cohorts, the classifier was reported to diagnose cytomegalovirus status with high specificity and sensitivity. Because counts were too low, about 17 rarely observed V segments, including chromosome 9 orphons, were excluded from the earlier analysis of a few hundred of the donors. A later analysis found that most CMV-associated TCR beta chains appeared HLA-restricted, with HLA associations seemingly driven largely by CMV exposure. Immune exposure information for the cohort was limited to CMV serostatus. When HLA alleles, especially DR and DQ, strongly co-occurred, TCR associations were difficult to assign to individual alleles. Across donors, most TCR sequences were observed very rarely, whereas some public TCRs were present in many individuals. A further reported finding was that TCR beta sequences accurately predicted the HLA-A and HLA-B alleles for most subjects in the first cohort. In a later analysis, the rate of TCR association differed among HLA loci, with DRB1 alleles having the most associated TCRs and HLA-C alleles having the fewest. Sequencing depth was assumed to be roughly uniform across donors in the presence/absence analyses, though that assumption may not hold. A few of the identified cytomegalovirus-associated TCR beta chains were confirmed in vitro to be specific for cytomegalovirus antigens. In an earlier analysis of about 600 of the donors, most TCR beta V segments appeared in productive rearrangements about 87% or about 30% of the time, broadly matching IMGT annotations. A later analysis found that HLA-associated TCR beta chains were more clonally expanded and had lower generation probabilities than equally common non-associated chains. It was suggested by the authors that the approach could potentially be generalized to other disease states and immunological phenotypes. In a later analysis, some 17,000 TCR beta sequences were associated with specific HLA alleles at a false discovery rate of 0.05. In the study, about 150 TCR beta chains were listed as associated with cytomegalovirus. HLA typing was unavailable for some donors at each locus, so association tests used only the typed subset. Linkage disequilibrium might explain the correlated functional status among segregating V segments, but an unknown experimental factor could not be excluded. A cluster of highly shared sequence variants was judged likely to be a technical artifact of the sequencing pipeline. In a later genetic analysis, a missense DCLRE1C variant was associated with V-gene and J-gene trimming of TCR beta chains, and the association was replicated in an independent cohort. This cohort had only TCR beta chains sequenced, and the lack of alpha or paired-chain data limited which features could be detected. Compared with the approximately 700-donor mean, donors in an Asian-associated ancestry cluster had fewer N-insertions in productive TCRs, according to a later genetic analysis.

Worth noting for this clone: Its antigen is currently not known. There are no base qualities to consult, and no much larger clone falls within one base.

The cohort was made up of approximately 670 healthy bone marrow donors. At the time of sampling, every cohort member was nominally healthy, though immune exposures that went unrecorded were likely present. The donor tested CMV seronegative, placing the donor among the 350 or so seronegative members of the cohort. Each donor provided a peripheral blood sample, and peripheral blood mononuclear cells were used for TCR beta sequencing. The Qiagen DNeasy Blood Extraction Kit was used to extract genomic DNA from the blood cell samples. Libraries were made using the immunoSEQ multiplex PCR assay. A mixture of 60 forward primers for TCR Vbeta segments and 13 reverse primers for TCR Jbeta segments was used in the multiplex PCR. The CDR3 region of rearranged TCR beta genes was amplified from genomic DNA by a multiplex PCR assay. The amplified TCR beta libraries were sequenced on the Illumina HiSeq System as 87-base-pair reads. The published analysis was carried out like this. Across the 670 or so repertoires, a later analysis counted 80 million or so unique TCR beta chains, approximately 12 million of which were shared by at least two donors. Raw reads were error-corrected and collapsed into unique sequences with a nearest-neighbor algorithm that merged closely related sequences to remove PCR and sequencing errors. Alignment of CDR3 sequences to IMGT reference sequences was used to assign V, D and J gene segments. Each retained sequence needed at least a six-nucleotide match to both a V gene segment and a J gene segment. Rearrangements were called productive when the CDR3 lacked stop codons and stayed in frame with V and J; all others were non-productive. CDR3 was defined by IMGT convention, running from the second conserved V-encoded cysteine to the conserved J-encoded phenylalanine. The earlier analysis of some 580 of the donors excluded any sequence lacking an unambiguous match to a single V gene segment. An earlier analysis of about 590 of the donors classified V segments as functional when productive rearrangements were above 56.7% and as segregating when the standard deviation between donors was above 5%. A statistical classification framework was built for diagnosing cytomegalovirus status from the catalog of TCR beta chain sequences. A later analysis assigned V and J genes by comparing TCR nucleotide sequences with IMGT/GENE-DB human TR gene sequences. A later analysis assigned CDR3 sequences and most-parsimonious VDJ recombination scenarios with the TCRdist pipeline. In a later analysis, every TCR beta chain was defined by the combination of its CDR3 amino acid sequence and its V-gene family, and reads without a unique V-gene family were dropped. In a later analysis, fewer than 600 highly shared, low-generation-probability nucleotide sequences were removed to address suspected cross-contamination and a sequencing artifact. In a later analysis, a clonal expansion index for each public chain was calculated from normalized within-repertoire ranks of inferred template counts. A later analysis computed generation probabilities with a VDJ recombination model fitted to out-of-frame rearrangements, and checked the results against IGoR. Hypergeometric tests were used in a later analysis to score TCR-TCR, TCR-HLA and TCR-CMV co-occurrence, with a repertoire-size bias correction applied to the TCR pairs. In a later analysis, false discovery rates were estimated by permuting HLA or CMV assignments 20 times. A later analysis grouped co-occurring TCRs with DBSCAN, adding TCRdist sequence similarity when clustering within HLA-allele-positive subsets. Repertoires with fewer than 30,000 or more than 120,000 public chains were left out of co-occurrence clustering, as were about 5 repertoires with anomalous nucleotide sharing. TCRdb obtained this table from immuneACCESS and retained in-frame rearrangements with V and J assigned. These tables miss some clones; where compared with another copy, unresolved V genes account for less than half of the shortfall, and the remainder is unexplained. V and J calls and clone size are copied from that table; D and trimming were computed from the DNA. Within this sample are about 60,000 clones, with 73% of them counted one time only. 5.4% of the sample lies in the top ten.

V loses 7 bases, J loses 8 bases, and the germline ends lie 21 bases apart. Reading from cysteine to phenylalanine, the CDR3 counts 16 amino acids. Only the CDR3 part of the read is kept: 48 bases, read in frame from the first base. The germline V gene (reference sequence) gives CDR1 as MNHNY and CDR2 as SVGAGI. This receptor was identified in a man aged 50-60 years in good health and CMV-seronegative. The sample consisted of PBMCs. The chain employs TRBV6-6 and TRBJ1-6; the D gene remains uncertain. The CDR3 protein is CASTSNPPSPDSPLHF. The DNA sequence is TGTGCCAGCACCTCTAACCCCCCCTCTCCCGATTCACCCCTCCACTTT.